The 12 T cell receptor beta chains given below trace back to one sample, sequenced in a study of tumor-infiltrating lymphocytes in primary liver carcinoma. TCR beta cDNA was prepared out of roughly 490 ng total RNA by means of a constant-region primer. A slightly modified ARM-PCR protocol with three nested multiplex PCR rounds produced these TCR beta libraries. TRBV1-TRBV30 forward primers paired with a C-beta reverse primer drove the first two PCR rounds, 10 cycles each. TCRdb fed the multiplex PCR reads into MiXCR, producing one record per CDR3 protein. The sample shows about 210,000 distinct CDR3 sequences, 65% of them seen only once. Germline DNA was also extracted, while the blood RNA originated from unsorted whole blood. Specimen: peripheral blood. The receptors originated from a woman aged 55-70 years with primary liver carcinoma and hepatitis B virus infection.

At least ten counts were recorded for this clonotype. The chain uses TRBV4-1 and TRBJ2-5; 10 bases are a match to TRBD1. The CDR3 totals 19 residues. CDR1 MGHRA and CDR2 YSYEKL come from the germline V gene. Unmatched junction bases numbered 15, after V lost 0 bases and J lost 5 bases. The CDR3 spells CASSQDGPLLDRGLETQYF. CDR3 in DNA: TGCGCCAGCAGCCAAGATGGGCCCCTTCTCGACAGGGGGCTTGAGACCCAGTACTTC.

This clonotype was observed many times. This rearrangement joins TRBV11-1 to TRBJ2-3; 7 bases are shared with TRBD2. J gave up 2 bases and V 4 bases, and 6 bases lay outside the gene matches. Germline V gene data show CDR1 as SGHAT and CDR2 as FQDESV (reference sequence). This CDR3 has 15 amino acids. The chain's CDR3 is CASSSGLDATDTQYF. CDR3 nucleotides: TGTGCCAGCAGCTCAGGACTAGACGCCACAGATACGCAGTATTTT.

This chain joins TRBV4-1 and TRBJ1-5, with TRBD1 identical over 10 bases. After removal of 4 bases from V and 8 bases from J, the junction contained 5 bases not matched to a gene. Germline CDR1 MGHRA, CDR2 YSYEKL. The CDR3 totals 14 residues. CDR3 protein: CASSRQGAVEPQHF. The DNA for the CDR3 is TGCGCCAGCAGCCGACAGGGGGCGGTGGAGCCCCAGCATTTT.

This clonotype occurred a few times. The chain couples TRBV11-2 to TRBJ2-5, with TRBD1 as a possible D gene (6 bases). CDR1 is SGHAT and CDR2 is FQNNGV in the germline V gene. Trimming stripped 3 bases from V and 4 bases from J, with 18 bases between. The CDR3 is made up of 16 amino acids. CDR3 sequence (DNA): TGTGCCAGCAGCTTGATGACAGGCCTACCGGGAGAGACCCAGTACTTC. Its protein product is CASSLMTGLPGETQYF.

In this sample, this clonotype turned up many times. V gene TRBV12-3 or TRBV12-4 combines with J gene TRBJ2-2; 7 bases are shared with TRBD1. Losses at the gene ends were 9 bases for V and 5 bases for J; bases not matched to a gene: 9. This CDR3 comprises 14 residues. The CDR3 reads CASTGDRRTGELFF. For the CDR3, the DNA is TGTGCCAGTACAGGGGACCGTAGAACCGGGGAGCTGTTTTTT.

Comments on this clonotype: One junction end disagrees with the germline gene, perhaps due to a read error. V and J are TRBV5-5 and TRBJ2-2, with D perhaps matching TRBD2 (7 bases). CDR3 length: 14 residues. CDR1 SGHKS and CDR2 YYEKEE come from the germline V gene (reference sequence). The CDR3 sequence is CASSFGGLVGGLFF. CDR3 in DNA: TGTGCCAGTAGCTTCGGGGGGCTGGTCGGGGGGCTGTTTTTT.

This clonotype was picked up one time. The chain recombines TRBV10-2 with TRBJ1-1, with a possible D match to TRBD1 (6 bases). Germline CDR1 and CDR2: WSHSY and SAAADI. The length of the CDR3 is 14 residues. Here the CDR3 reads CVSSAFSGDTEAFF. The CDR3 coding sequence is TGCGTCAGTAGTGCATTTTCAGGGGACACTGAAGCTTTCTTT.

Concerning this clonotype: One end of the junction does not line up with germline, which may come from a read error. J is TRBJ2-1 and V is TRBV11-1, with D unclear. The germline CDR1 and CDR2 sequences are SGHAT and FQDESV (reference sequence). The CDR3 spans 15 residues. In DNA form, the CDR3 reads TGTGTCAGCAGCCCCCGACGCCCTGGGGACAATGAGCAGTTCTTC. This sequence encodes CVSSPRRPGDNEQFF. The whole variable domain, remainder taken from reference TRBV11-1 and TRBJ2-1, is EAEVAQSPRYKITEKSQAVAFWCDPISGHATLYWYRQILGQGPELLVQFQDESVVDDSQLPKDRFSAERLKGVDSTLKIQPAELGDSAMYLCVSSPRRPGDNEQFFGPGTRLTVL.

The gene calls are TRBV4-1 and TRBJ2-5, with 8 bases fitting TRBD1. Per germline, CDR1 MGHRA and CDR2 YSYEKL. The CDR3 covers 15 residues. Trimming removed 0 bases from V and 9 bases from J; junction bases left unmatched: 9. The CDR3 protein is CASSQDHNRGEAQYF. The CDR3 nucleotides read TGCGCCAGCAGCCAAGATCACAACAGGGGGGAGGCCCAGTACTTC.

V gene TRBV5-1 combines with J gene TRBJ1-1; TRBD1 might be the D (6 bases). Trimming removed 6 bases at V and 5 bases at J, with 17 bases between. Per the germline V gene, CDR1 is SGHRS and CDR2 is YFSETQ. The CDR3 consists of 14 residues. The CDR3 protein is CASNFGSRGTEAFF. The CDR3 region has the DNA TGCGCCAGCAACTTTGGGAGCAGGGGTACTGAAGCTTTCTTT. Complete variable domain (other parts from reference TRBV5-1 and TRBJ1-1): KAGVTQTPRYLIKTRGQQVTLSCSPISGHRSVSWYQQTPGQGLQFLFEYFSETQRNKGNFPGRFSGRQFSNSRSEMNVSTLELGDSALYLCASNFGSRGTEAFFGQGTRLTVV.

This clonotype occurred many times. The J gene is TRBJ2-1, the V gene TRBV10-2; tentatively, D is TRBD1 (5 bases). There are 13 residues in the CDR3. Germline CDR1 and CDR2: WSHSY and SAAADI. Trimming cost V 6 bases and J 4 bases, with 10 bases left between them. CDR3 nucleotide sequence: TGCGCCAGCAGCTTCACAGGATACAATGAGCAGTTCTTC. Translated: CASSFTGYNEQFF.

The chain combines TRBV4-1 with TRBJ1-4; D uncertain. V shed 10 bases and J shed 5 bases, with 14 bases lying between them. The CDR3 is 13 residues long. The V gene's germline CDR1 is MGHRA and CDR2 YSYEKL. The CDR3 reads CATNHLGNEKLFF. The CDR3 DNA reads TGCGCCACCAACCATTTGGGAAATGAAAAACTGTTTTTT.